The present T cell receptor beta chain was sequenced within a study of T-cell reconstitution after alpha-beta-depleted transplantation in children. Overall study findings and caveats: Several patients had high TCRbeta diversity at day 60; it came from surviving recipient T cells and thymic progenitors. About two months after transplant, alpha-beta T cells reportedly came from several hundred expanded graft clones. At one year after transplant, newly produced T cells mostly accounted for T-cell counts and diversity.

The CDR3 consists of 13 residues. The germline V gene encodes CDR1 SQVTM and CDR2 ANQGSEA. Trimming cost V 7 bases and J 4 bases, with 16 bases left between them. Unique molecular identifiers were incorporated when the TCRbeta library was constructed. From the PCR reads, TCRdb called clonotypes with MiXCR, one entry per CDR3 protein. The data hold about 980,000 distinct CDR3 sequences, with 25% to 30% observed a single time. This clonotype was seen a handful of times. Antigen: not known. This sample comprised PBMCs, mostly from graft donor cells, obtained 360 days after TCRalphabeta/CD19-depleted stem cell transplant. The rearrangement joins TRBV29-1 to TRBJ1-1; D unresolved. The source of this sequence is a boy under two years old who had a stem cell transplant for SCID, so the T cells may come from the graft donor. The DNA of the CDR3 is TGCAGCGCTTGCAAGCAGGATTTCACTGAAGCTTTCTTT. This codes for CSACKQDFTEAFF.